The 25 T cell receptor beta chains listed next were all sequenced from one sample in a study of blood T cell repertoires in COVID-19. Sequencing was performed with immunoSEQ multiplex PCR; in TCRdb, only in-frame clones are kept and a portion is missing. The sample lists some 250,000 clones, approximately 83% occurring once. Source material: peripheral blood. All receptors come from a man between 45 and 60 years old with active or convalescent COVID-19.

The V gene is TRBV7-6, the J gene TRBJ1-1; a possible D gene is TRBD1 (6 bases). In germline, CDR1 is SGHVS, CDR2 FNYEAQ. Trimming removed 1 base at V and 1 base at J, with 7 bases between. This CDR3 comprises 14 residues. This CDR3 is CASSLEDRNTEAFF. CDR3 nucleotide sequence: TGTGCCAGCAGCTTAGAGGACAGGAACACTGAAGCTTTCTTT.

The chain has TRBV5-1 and TRBJ2-1; D gene unclear. Between the trimmed V and J ends, which lost 0 bases and 5 bases, there was a span of 12 bases. Looked up from germline, CDR1 is SGHRS and CDR2 is YFSETQ. CDR3 length equals 15 residues. CDR3 DNA sequence: TGCGCCAGCAGCTTGGGAGGCTCCTACGACAATGAGCAGTTCTTC. This codes for CASSLGGSYDNEQFF.

This clone was seen only once. The chain employs TRBV28 and TRBJ1-6; D is unclear. The germline V and J ends were trimmed by 1 base and 6 bases, with 10 bases remaining between them. The CDR3 runs 15 residues. Germline V CDR1 and CDR2: MDHEN, SYDVKM. The CDR3 region is CASSLLRVGNSPLHF. CDR3 DNA sequence: TGTGCCAGCAGTTTATTGCGGGTGGGTAATTCACCCCTCCACTTT.

The rearrangement links TRBV25-1 to TRBJ2-1; D ambiguous. The V gene's germline CDR1 is MGHDK and CDR2 SYGVNS. Trimming shortened V by 6 bases and J by 8 bases, and 5 bases separated the two germline ends. This CDR3 comprises 10 residues. In nucleotides, the CDR3 is TGTGCCAGCAGCCTTGATGAGCAGTTCTTC. This sequence encodes CASSLDEQFF.

The chain couples TRBV28 to TRBJ2-7; 9 nucleotides line up with TRBD1. This CDR3 contains 12 residues. The germline CDR1 and CDR2 sequences are MDHEN and SYDVKM. V trimming: 6 bases; J trimming: 5 bases; junction bases outside the gene matches: 2. The CDR3 protein is CASRGQGHEQYF. Here the CDR3 DNA reads TGTGCCAGCAGGGGACAGGGCCACGAGCAGTACTTC.

The gene calls are TRBV5-4 and TRBJ1-5; D is possibly TRBD1 (6 bases). The V end lost 3 bases, the J end lost 3 bases, and 10 bases lay between the germline ends. This CDR3 region has 14 residues. Germline CDR1 SGHNT, CDR2 YYREEE (reference sequence). CDR3 nucleotide sequence: TGTGCCAGCAGCTCTCAGGGGAACAATCAGCCCCAGCATTTT. Translated: CASSSQGNNQPQHF.

The gene calls are TRBV7-9 and TRBJ2-7; 8 bases match TRBD2. The CDR3 has 13 residues. Trimming at V came to 3 bases and at J to 3 bases, leaving 1 base not matched to a gene. Germline V gene lookup returns CDR1 SEHNR and CDR2 FQNEAQ (reference sequence). CDR3 protein: CASSFSGVYEQYF. CDR3 sequence (DNA): TGTGCCAGCAGCTTTAGCGGGGTCTACGAGCAGTACTTC.

This clone occurred once. The chain employs TRBV5-6 and TRBJ1-3; D ambiguous. CDR1 is SGHDT and CDR2 is YYEEEE in the germline V gene. The CDR3 has 15 amino acids. Trimming took 0 bases from V and 7 from J, leaving 14 bases between them. CDR3 coding DNA: TGTGCCAGCAGCTTGGCCGGGGATTCGGGGAACACCATATATTTT. Translation gives CASSLAGDSGNTIYF.

This clone was detected a few times. This chain links TRBV6-5 with TRBJ2-1; TRBD2 agrees at 10 bases. Germline CDR1 MNHEY, CDR2 SVGAGI. The CDR3 runs to 14 residues. With V trimmed by 5 bases and J by 2 bases, 0 bases remained unmatched. CDR3 in amino acids: CASSSGGAYNEQFF. The DNA of the CDR3 is TGTGCCAGCAGTAGCGGGGGGGCCTACAATGAGCAGTTCTTC.

This clone was picked up many times. The chain carries TRBV5-8 and TRBJ1-5; D uncertain. Trimming removed 2 bases at V and 4 bases at J, with 10 bases between. Germline loops: CDR1 SGHTS, CDR2 YDEGEE. The CDR3 covers 14 residues. This CDR3 reads CASSLPFTNQPQHF. The DNA of the CDR3 is TGTGCCAGCAGCTTACCTTTTACTAATCAGCCCCAGCATTTT.

This chain uses TRBV12-2 with TRBJ1-5. TRBV12-2 is a recognized pseudogene. This CDR3 is 22 amino acids long. The CDR3 coding sequence is TGTGCAAGTCGATATGCTCCCTTACATGCGGGATATGGTAGGGGTGGCAATCAGCCCCAGCATTTT. It is translated as CASRYAPLHAGYGRGGNQPQHF.

The V and J genes are TRBV30 and TRBJ1-6, with D possibly being TRBD1 (5 bases). The CDR3 loop spans 14 amino acids. The V and J ends lost 4 bases and 6 bases respectively, with 13 bases between them. Germline V gene lookup returns CDR1 GTSNPN and CDR2 SVGIG (reference sequence). The chain's CDR3 is CAWKAQGFNSPLHF. CDR3 in DNA: TGTGCCTGGAAAGCCCAGGGCTTTAATTCACCCCTCCACTTT.

This clone was recorded once. The rearrangement links TRBV12-3 or TRBV12-4 to TRBJ2-1; possibly TRBD1 for D (6 bases). V lost 6 bases to trimming and J lost 5 bases, with 11 bases between them. The CDR3 sequence is 13 residues long. CDR3 DNA sequence: TGTGCCAGCAGCGGACAGTTGGACAATGAGCAGTTCTTC. This codes for CASSGQLDNEQFF.

This clone was observed a single time. The chain recombines TRBV4-1 with TRBJ2-7, with TRBD2 identical over 9 bases. The V gene's germline CDR1 is MGHRA and CDR2 YSYEKL. V lost 0 bases to trimming and J lost 0 bases; unmatched junction nucleotides: 9. This CDR3 has 18 residues. This CDR3 is CASSQDFYNSGGSYEQYF. The CDR3 region has the DNA TGCGCCAGCAGCCAAGATTTTTATAATAGCGGGGGCTCCTACGAGCAGTACTTC.

This clone was counted between two and nine times. The chain combines TRBV6-5 with TRBJ1-2; D perhaps matches TRBD1 (6 bases). This CDR3 has 15 residues. Per germline, CDR1 MNHEY and CDR2 SVGAGI. V was cut by 0 bases and J by 6 bases, with 14 bases left in between. The CDR3 DNA reads as TGTGCCAGCAGTTACTCGACGGGCAGGGGCGATGGCTACACCTTC. This encodes CASSYSTGRGDGYTF.

The chain is built from TRBV3-1 (or the pseudogene TRBV3-2) and TRBJ1-1; D gene unclear. Per the germline V gene, CDR1 is LGHDT and CDR2 is YNNKEL (reference sequence). Between the trimmed V and J ends, which lost 1 base and 1 base, there was a span of 10 bases. The CDR3 runs 15 residues. The chain's CDR3 is CASSQGRAQNTEAFF. CDR3 nucleotide sequence: TGTGCCAGCAGCCAAGGGAGAGCCCAGAACACTGAAGCTTTCTTT.

This clone has just a few counts. The chain recombines TRBV4-2 with TRBJ2-5; TRBD1 agrees at 7 bases. V dropped 6 bases and J dropped 5; count of bases not matched to a gene: 9. This CDR3 has 14 residues. The germline V gene encodes CDR1 LGHNA and CDR2 YNFKEQ. Written as DNA, the CDR3 is TGTGCCAGCAGGGCGACAGGGTCTAAGGAGACCCAGTACTTC. Protein sequence: CASRATGSKETQYF.

The CDR3, as DNA: TGTGCCAGCGTACAGGGCACTAATGAAAAACTGTTTTTT. It is translated as CASVQGTNEKLFF. V gene TRBV2 combines with J gene TRBJ1-4; D possibly corresponds to TRBD1 (6 bases). CDR1 is SNHLY and CDR2 is FYNNEI in the germline V gene. CDR3 size: 13 residues. Trimming removed 8 bases at V and 2 bases at J, with 9 bases between.

The V call is TRBV5-1, the J call TRBJ2-2; weak D call: TRBD1 (6 bases). Germline lookup yields CDR1 SGHRS and CDR2 YFSETQ. This CDR3 comprises 15 residues. V gave up 4 bases and J gave up 7 bases, with 17 bases separating them. The DNA of the CDR3 is TGCGCCAGCAGCCCACGACAGGACGACGGCGGGGAGCTGTTTTTT. It is translated as CASSPRQDDGGELFF. The whole variable domain, filled in from reference TRBV5-1 and TRBJ2-2, reads KAGVTQTPRYLIKTRGQQVTLSCSPISGHRSVSWYQQTPGQGLQFLFEYFSETQRNKGNFPGRFSGRQFSNSRSEMNVSTLELGDSALYLCASSPRQDDGGELFFGEGSRLTVL.

The J gene is TRBJ2-3, the V gene TRBV6-2 or TRBV6-3, with 7 bases lining up with TRBD2. Germline CDR1 and CDR2: MNHEY and SVGEGT. The CDR3 is 14 amino acids. Trimming at V came to 4 bases and at J to 7 bases, leaving 8 bases not matched to a gene. DNA of the CDR3: TGTGCCAGCAGTTTCAGGGACTACCTAAATACGCAGTATTTT. Its translation is CASSFRDYLNTQYF.

This clone has a single count. The rearrangement joins TRBV14 to TRBJ1-5; no firm D call. Per the germline V gene, CDR1 is SGHDN and CDR2 is FVKESK. The CDR3 totals 13 residues. Trimming cost V 2 bases and J 1 base, with 3 bases left between them. The CDR3 sequence: CASSQSSNQPQHF. CDR3 nucleotide sequence: TGTGCCAGCAGCCAATCGAGCAATCAGCCCCAGCATTTT.

J is TRBJ1-5 and V is TRBV12-3 or TRBV12-4; D is undetermined. V was clipped by 2 bases and J by 4 bases, with 6 bases between them. CDR3 length: 13 residues. The CDR3 is CASSLSVNQPQHF. DNA for the CDR3: TGTGCCAGCAGTTTAAGCGTAAATCAGCCCCAGCATTTT.

The V and J genes are TRBV15 and TRBJ2-7; TRBD1 agrees at 7 bases. CDR3 size: 16 residues. The junction had 13 bases not matched to a gene; V was cut back by 2 bases and J by 6 bases. Per germline, CDR1 LNHNV and CDR2 YYDKDF (reference sequence). CDR3 nucleotides: TGTGCCACCAGCAGATTGACCACAGGGGCCCCTGGCGAGCAGTACTTC. Amino acids: CATSRLTTGAPGEQYF.

This clone was counted between two and nine times. V is TRBV11-1 and J is TRBJ2-1; the D gene is possibly TRBD1 (5 bases). The CDR3 contains 12 residues. Trimming pared 5 bases from V and 8 bases from J, leaving 10 bases between. Germline values: CDR1 SGHAT, CDR2 FQDESV (reference sequence). In DNA, the CDR3 is TGTGCCAGCAGCCCGCGCAGGGATGAGCAGTTCTTC. It encodes CASSPRRDEQFF.

The V gene is TRBV6-2 or TRBV6-3, the J gene TRBJ2-7; D call uncertain. CDR1 is MNHEY, CDR2 SVGEGT, per germline. The germline V and J ends were trimmed by 4 bases and 2 bases, with 12 bases remaining between them. The CDR3 consists of 14 residues. In DNA form, the CDR3 reads TGTGCCAGCAGTTCCCACGGTGAGGCCTACGAGCAGTACTTC. Encoded protein: CASSSHGEAYEQYF.